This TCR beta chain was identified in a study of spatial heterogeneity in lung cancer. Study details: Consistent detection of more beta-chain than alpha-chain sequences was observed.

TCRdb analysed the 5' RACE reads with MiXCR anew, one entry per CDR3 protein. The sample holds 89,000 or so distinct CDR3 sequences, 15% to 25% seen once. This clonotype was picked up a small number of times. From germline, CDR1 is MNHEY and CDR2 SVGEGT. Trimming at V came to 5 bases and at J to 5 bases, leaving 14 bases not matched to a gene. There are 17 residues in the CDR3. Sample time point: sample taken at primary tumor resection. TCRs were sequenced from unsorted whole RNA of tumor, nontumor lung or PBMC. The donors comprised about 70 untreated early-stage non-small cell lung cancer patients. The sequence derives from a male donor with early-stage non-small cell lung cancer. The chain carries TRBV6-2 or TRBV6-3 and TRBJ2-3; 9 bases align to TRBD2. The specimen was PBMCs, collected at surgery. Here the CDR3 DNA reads TGTGCCAGCAGTACCTGGGGAGCTAGCGGGGTTATAGATACGCAGTATTTT. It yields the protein CASSTWGASGVIDTQYF.